The 19 T cell receptor beta chains below come from one sample, sequenced in a study of blood T cell repertoires in COVID-19. TCRdb's copy holds only in-frame clones and misses some; the assay was immunoSEQ multiplex PCR. Found here are over 70,000 clones, about 88% of them singletons; the top ten hold 9.5% to 13%. Sequenced input: peripheral blood. Every receptor here comes from a man aged 60 to 69 with COVID-19, enrolled during active disease.

This chain joins TRBV7-6 and TRBJ2-7, with a possible D match to TRBD1 (6 bases). The CDR3 loop spans 14 amino acids. Germline V gives CDR1 SGHVS, CDR2 FNYEAQ. The V and J ends lost 5 bases and 6 bases respectively, with 17 bases between them. The CDR3 is CASSAYSTGPEQYF. DNA for the CDR3: TGTGCCAGCAGCGCATACTCGACAGGTCCCGAGCAGTACTTC.

The chain employs TRBV7-2 and TRBJ1-5; 8 bases map to TRBD1. Germline CDR1 and CDR2: SGHTA and FQGNSA. V lost 1 base and J lost 1; bases outside the gene matches: 6. The length of the CDR3 is 17 residues. The CDR3 DNA reads TGTGCCAGCAGCTTAGAGGGGCAGGGGGCCAGCAATCAGCCCCAGCATTTT. It yields the protein CASSLEGQGASNQPQHF.

The CDR3 here is CSVEGRGGYNEQFF. The CDR3 DNA sequence: TGCAGCGTTGAAGGTCGCGGGGGTTACAATGAGCAGTTCTTC. The gene calls are TRBV29-1 and TRBJ2-1, with 7 positions matching TRBD2. The V segment lost 1 base and the J segment 4 bases; nucleotides outside the gene matches: 4. This CDR3 contains 14 residues. In germline, CDR1 is SQVTM, CDR2 ANQGSEA.

The chain links TRBV2 to TRBJ1-1, with 7 nucleotides matching TRBD1. Germline CDR1 reads SNHLY; CDR2 reads FYNNEI. This CDR3 spans 14 amino acids. The V segment lost 1 base and the J segment 6 bases; nucleotides outside the gene matches: 5. DNA for the CDR3: TGTGCCAGCAGTGAAGTAGGGGGCGTGGCTGAAGCTTTCTTT. Protein: CASSEVGGVAEAFF. The full variable domain, with the rest looked up from reference TRBV2 and TRBJ1-1, is EPEVTQTPSHQVTQMGQEVILRCVPISNHLYFYWYRQILGQKVEFLVSFYNNEISEKSEIFDDQFSVERPDGSNFTLKIRSTKLEDSAMYFCASSEVGGVAEAFFGQGTRLTVV.

CDR3 sequence reads: CASSDSSLSYEQYF. CDR3 nucleotides: TGTGCCAGCTCGGACAGCTCTCTCTCCTACGAGCAGTACTTC. The rearrangement joins TRBV7-9 to TRBJ2-7; TRBD1 might be the D (6 bases). Trimming cost V 8 bases and J 0 bases, with 14 bases left between them. The CDR3 loop spans 14 amino acids. CDR1 and CDR2 (germline): SEHNR, FQNEAQ (reference sequence).

In this sample, this clone turned up once. The chain joins TRBV6-1 to TRBJ1-5, with 8 bases matching TRBD1. V was pared by 3 bases and J by 16 bases, with 8 bases of the junction left unmatched. The CDR3 has 12 amino acids. Germline lookup yields CDR1 MNHNS and CDR2 SASEGT. DNA for the CDR3: TGTGCCAGCAGTGATTCGGACAGGGCCCCCCATTTT. This gives the protein CASSDSDRAPHF.

The rearrangement uses TRBV18 and TRBJ1-3; D is unresolved. Germline CDR1 KGHSH, CDR2 LQKENI. Trimming pared 0 bases from V and 0 bases from J, leaving 6 bases between. The CDR3 has 15 amino acids. The CDR3: CASSPPWSSGNTIYF. The CDR3 coding sequence is TGTGCCAGCTCACCACCGTGGAGCTCTGGAAACACCATATATTTT.

This sequence joins TRBV10-1 and TRBJ2-3; D is unresolved. The CDR3 runs to 14 residues. V was cut by 4 bases and J by 1 base, with 9 bases left in between. Looked up from germline, CDR1 is WNHNN and CDR2 is SYGVQD (reference sequence). The CDR3 nucleotides read TGCGCCAGCAGTGCCTCGGCGGGCACAGATACGCAGTATTTT. Translated: CASSASAGTDTQYF.

The chain couples TRBV6-1 to TRBJ2-5, with TRBD2 identical over 12 bases. The V gene end was trimmed by 2 bases and the J gene end by 5 bases; junction bases not matched to a gene: 6. Looked up from germline, CDR1 is MNHNS and CDR2 is SASEGT. The CDR3 consists of 16 residues. The CDR3 bases are TGTGCCAGCAGTGAAAGACTAGCGGGAGTGTACGAGACCCAGTACTTC. Amino acids: CASSERLAGVYETQYF.

The chain uses TRBV12-3 or TRBV12-4 and TRBJ2-7, with TRBD1 matching over 8 bases. CDR3 length: 13 residues. With V trimmed by 6 bases and J by 6 bases, 7 bases remained unmatched. CDR3 sequence reads: CASSPQTGVEQYF. DNA of the CDR3: TGTGCCAGCAGCCCTCAGACAGGGGTCGAGCAGTACTTC.

The rearrangement joins TRBV28 to TRBJ2-3; 14 bases line up with TRBD2. The CDR3 contains 16 residues. CDR1 is MDHEN, CDR2 SYDVKM, per germline. V lost 3 bases to trimming and J lost 4 bases; unmatched junction nucleotides: 3. The CDR3 here is CASSFRLAGGPDTQYF. CDR3 sequence (DNA): TGTGCCAGCAGTTTTAGACTAGCGGGGGGGCCAGATACGCAGTATTTT.

In its sample, this clone was seen a few times. This sequence joins TRBV9 and TRBJ1-2; D gene unclear. Germline values: CDR1 SGDLS, CDR2 YYNGEE. V was cut by 0 bases and J by 7 bases, with 7 bases left in between. The CDR3 extends over 12 amino acids. This chain's CDR3 is CASSVDEFGYTF. The CDR3 region has the DNA TGTGCCAGCAGCGTAGACGAGTTTGGCTACACCTTC.

The chain has TRBV6-5 and TRBJ1-2, with 7 positions matching TRBD1. J gave up 2 bases and V 8 bases, and 5 bases lay outside the gene matches. This CDR3 is built from 13 residues. CDR1 MNHEY and CDR2 SVGAGI come from the germline V gene. CDR3 loop: CASGSGQNYGYTF. The CDR3, as DNA: TGTGCCAGCGGATCGGGACAGAACTATGGCTACACCTTC.

The genes are TRBV6-6 and TRBJ1-5; D not resolved. CDR3 size: 12 residues. Germline V gene sequence: CDR1 MNHNY, CDR2 SVGAGI (reference sequence). The V gene lost 2 bases and the J gene lost 7 bases, with 6 bases spanning the gap. CDR3 bases: TGTGCCAGCAGTTACCCCTACCAGCCCCAGCATTTT. Translation gives CASSYPYQPQHF.

The chain employs TRBV25-1 and TRBJ2-7; no reliable D call. The CDR3 sequence is 14 residues long. V was clipped by 4 bases and J by 3 bases, with 13 bases between them. The germline V gene has CDR1 MGHDK and CDR2 SYGVNS. DNA of the CDR3: TGTGCCAGCAGTGGAGGTTTCTCCTACTACGAGCAGTACTTC. Protein sequence: CASSGGFSYYEQYF.

This rearrangement joins TRBV5-6 to TRBJ2-3, with D hard to call. The CDR3 is made up of 13 amino acids. V was trimmed by 4 bases and J by 8 bases, leaving 14 bases between them. Germline V gene sequence: CDR1 SGHDT, CDR2 YYEEEE. CDR3 sequence reads: CASSPQAAVTQYF. DNA for the CDR3: TGTGCCAGCAGCCCCCAAGCCGCTGTTACGCAGTATTTT.

The chain joins TRBV18 to TRBJ2-7; TRBD2 matches 13 bases. This CDR3 contains 15 residues. Germline-derived CDR1 and CDR2 are KGHSH and LQKENI. Germline trimming cut 5 bases from V and 4 bases from J; bases unmatched to any gene: 5. This chain's CDR3 is CASSRGLAGAYEQYF. Here the CDR3 DNA reads TGTGCCAGCTCAAGAGGACTAGCGGGAGCTTACGAGCAGTACTTC.

The rearrangement uses TRBV7-9 and TRBJ2-1, with 15 bases matching TRBD2. V lost 2 bases to trimming and J lost 4 bases; unmatched junction nucleotides: 9. CDR1 is SEHNR, CDR2 FQNEAQ, per germline (reference sequence). This CDR3 spans 19 amino acids. This chain's CDR3 is CASSLWTSGRAFWYNEQFF. The DNA for the CDR3 is TGTGCCAGCAGCTTATGGACTAGCGGGAGGGCCTTTTGGTACAATGAGCAGTTCTTC.

This chain joins TRBV6-5 and TRBJ1-5; no firm D call. Deletions cut 2 bases from V and 2 bases from J, with 7 bases between. The CDR3 is 14 residues long. The germline V gene has CDR1 MNHEY and CDR2 SVGAGI. CDR3 region: CASSYNQGNQPQHF. DNA for the CDR3: TGTGCCAGCAGTTACAACCAGGGCAATCAGCCCCAGCATTTT.